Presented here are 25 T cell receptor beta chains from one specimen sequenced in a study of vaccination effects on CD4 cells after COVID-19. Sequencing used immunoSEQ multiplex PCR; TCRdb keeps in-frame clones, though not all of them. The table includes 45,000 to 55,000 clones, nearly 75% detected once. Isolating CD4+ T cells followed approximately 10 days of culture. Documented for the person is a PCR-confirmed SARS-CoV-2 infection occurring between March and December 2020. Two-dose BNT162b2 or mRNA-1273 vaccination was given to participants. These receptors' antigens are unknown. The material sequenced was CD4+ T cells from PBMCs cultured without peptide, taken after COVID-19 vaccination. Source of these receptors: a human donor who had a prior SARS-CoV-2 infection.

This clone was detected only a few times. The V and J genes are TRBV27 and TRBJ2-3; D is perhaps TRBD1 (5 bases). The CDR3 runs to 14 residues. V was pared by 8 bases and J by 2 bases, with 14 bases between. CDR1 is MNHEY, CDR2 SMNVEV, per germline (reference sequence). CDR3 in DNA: TGTGCCAGCTCAGGGCGGACATACACAGATACGCAGTATTTT. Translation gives CASSGRTYTDTQYF.

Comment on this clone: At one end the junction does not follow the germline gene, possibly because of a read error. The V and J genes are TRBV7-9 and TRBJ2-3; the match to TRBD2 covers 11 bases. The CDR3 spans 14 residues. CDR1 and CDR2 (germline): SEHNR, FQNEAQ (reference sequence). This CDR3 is CASSLAGGGDTQYF. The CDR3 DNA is TGTGCCAGCAGCCTAGCGGGAGGAGGGGATACGCAGTATTTT.

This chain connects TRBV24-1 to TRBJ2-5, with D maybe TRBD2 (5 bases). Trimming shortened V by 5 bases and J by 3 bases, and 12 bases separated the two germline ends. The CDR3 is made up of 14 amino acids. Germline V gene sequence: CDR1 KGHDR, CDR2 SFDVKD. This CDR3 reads CATSGTPPEETQYF. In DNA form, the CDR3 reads TGTGCCACCAGTGGGACTCCCCCAGAAGAGACCCAGTACTTC.

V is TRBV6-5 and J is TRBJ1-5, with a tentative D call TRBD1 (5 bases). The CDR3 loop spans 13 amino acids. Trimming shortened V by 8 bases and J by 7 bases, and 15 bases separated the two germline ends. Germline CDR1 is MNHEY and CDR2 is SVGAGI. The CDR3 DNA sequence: TGTGCCAGCGCGGGGGACCCCGACCAGCCCCAGCATTTT. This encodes CASAGDPDQPQHF.

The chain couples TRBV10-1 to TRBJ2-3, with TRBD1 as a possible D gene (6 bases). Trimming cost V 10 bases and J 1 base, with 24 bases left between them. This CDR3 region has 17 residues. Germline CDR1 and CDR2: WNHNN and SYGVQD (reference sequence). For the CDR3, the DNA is TGCGCCAACCCGGGACACCTGCCACCCCTCGGCACAGATACGCAGTATTTT. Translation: CANPGHLPPLGTDTQYF.

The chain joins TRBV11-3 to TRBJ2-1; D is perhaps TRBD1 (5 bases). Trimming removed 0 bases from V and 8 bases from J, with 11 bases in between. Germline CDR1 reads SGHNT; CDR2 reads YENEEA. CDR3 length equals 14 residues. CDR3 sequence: CASSLEAGPHEQFF. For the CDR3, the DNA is TGTGCCAGCAGCTTAGAGGCAGGGCCTCATGAGCAGTTCTTC.

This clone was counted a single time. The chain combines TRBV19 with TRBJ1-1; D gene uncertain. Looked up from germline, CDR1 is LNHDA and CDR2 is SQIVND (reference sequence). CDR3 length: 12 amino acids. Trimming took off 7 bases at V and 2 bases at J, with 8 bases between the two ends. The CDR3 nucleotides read TGTGCCAGTACTATCGGTAACACTGAAGCTTTCTTT. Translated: CASTIGNTEAFF.

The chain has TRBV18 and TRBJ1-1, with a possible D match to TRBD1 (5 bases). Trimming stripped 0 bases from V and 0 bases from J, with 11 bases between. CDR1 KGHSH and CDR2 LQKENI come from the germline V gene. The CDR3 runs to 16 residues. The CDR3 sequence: CASSPPVRQLNTEAFF. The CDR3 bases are TGTGCCAGCTCACCACCGGTGAGACAGCTGAACACTGAAGCTTTCTTT.

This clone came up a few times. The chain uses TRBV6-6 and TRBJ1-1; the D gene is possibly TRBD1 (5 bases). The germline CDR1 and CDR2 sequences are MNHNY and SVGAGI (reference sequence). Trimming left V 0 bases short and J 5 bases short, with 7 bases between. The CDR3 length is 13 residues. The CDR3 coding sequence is TGTGCCAGCAGTTACTCACAGGATACTGAAGCTTTCTTT. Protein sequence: CASSYSQDTEAFF.

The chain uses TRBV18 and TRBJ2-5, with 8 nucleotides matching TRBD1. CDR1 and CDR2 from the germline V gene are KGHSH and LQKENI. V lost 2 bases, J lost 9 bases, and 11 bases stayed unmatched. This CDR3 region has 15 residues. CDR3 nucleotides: TGTGCCAGCTCACCAACCAGGGGGCAGTGGGGAGCCCAGTACTTC. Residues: CASSPTRGQWGAQYF.

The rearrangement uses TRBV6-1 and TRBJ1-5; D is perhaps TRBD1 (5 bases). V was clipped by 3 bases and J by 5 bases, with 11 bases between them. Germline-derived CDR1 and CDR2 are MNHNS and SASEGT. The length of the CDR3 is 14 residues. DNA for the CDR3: TGTGCCAGCAGTGAGGTGGGGGGGGATCAGCCCCAGCATTTT. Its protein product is CASSEVGGDQPQHF.

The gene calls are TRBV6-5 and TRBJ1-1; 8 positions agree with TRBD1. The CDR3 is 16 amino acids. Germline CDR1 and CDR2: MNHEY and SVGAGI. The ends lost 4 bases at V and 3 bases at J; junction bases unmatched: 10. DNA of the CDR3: TGTGCCAGCAGTTCCGTGGACAGGGAAAGGGACACTGAAGCTTTCTTT. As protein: CASSSVDRERDTEAFF.

The CDR3 bases are TGTGCCAGCAGTGTCGGTGTTGGGCAAGAGACCCAGTACTTC. It codes for CASSVGVGQETQYF. The V gene is TRBV2, the J gene TRBJ2-5, with no clear D. The CDR3 is 14 residues long. The germline V and J ends were trimmed by 4 bases and 2 bases, with 11 bases remaining between them. Per germline, CDR1 SNHLY and CDR2 FYNNEI.

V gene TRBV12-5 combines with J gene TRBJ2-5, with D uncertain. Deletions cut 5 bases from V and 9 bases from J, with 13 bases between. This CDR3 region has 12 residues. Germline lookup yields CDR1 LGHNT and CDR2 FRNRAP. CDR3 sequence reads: CASGAPSRAQYF. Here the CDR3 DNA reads TGTGCTAGTGGTGCCCCCTCTAGAGCCCAGTACTTC.

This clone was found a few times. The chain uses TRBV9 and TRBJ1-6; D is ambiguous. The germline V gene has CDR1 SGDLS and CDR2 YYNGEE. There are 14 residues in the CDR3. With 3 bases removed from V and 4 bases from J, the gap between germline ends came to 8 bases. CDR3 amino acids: CASSEDPYNSPLHF. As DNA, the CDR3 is TGTGCCAGCAGCGAGGATCCTTATAATTCACCCCTCCACTTT.

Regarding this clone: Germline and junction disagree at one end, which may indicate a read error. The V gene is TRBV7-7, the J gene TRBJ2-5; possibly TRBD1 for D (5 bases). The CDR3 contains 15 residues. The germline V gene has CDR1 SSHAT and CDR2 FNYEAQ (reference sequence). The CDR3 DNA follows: TGTGCTAGCAGCGCCGGGCCCCAGGGACAAGAGACCCAGTACTTC. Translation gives CASSAGPQGQETQYF.

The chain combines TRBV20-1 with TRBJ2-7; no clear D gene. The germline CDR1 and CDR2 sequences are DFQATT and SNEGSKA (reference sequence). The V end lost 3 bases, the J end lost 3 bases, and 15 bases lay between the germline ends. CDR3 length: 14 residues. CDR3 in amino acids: CSASSETLDYEQYF. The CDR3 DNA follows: TGCAGTGCTAGTTCCGAGACATTGGACTACGAGCAGTACTTC.

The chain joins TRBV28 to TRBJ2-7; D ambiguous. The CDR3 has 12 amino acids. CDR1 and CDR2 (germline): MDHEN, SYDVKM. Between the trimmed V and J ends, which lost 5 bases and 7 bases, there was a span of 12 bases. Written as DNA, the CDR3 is TGTGCCAGCAGTCAGGACCCCAGGGAGCAGTACTTC. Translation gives CASSQDPREQYF.

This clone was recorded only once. CDR3 protein: CASSMWELPTDTQYF. The DNA for the CDR3 is TGTGCCAGTAGTATGTGGGAACTGCCGACAGATACGCAGTATTTT. The V gene is TRBV19, the J gene TRBJ2-3, with D unresolved. The CDR3 is 15 amino acids. Germline lookup yields CDR1 LNHDA and CDR2 SQIVND (reference sequence). Trimming cost V 3 bases and J 3 bases, with 13 bases left between them.

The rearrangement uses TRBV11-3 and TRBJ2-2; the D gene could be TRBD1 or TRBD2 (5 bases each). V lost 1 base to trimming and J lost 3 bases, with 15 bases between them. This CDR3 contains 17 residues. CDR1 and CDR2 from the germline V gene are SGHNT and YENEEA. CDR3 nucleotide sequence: TGTGCCAGCAGCTTAGCAGGGCAGCGAGCGGACACCGGGGAGCTGTTTTTT. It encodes CASSLAGQRADTGELFF.

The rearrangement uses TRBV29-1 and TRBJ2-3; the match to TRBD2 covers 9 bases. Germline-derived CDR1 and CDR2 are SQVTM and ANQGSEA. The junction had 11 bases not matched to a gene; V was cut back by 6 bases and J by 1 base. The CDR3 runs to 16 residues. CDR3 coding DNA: TGCAGCGTCCAAGGGGTATTAGCGGGGGGCACAGATACGCAGTATTTT. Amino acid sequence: CSVQGVLAGGTDTQYF.

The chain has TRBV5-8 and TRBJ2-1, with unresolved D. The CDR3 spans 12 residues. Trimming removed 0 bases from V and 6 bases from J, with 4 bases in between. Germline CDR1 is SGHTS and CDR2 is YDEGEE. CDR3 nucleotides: TGTGCCAGCAGCTTGGCCCTCAATGAGCAGTTCTTC. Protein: CASSLALNEQFF.

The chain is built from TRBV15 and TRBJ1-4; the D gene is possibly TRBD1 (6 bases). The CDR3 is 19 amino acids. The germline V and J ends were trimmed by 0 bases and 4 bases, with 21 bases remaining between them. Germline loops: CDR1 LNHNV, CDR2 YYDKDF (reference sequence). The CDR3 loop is CATSRERVDHRAFNEKLFF. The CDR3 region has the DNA TGTGCCACCAGCAGAGAGAGAGTGGACCACAGGGCTTTTAATGAAAAACTGTTTTTT.

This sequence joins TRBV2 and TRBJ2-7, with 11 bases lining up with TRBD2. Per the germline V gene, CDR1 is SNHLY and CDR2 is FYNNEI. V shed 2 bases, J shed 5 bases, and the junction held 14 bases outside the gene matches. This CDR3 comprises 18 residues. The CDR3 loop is CASSEPPGYSGRVHEQYF. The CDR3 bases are TGTGCCAGCAGTGAACCACCTGGGTATAGCGGGAGGGTCCACGAGCAGTACTTC.

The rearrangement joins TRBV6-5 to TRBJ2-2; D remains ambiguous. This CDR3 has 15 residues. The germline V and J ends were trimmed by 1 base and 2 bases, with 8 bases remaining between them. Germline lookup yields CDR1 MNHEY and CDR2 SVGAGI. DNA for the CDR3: TGTGCCAGCAGTTACTTTGGACGCAACACCGGGGAGCTGTTTTTT. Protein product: CASSYFGRNTGELFF.